At least ten counts were recorded for the clone carrying this T cell receptor (beta chain). The antigen remains unidentified. The junction does not match germline at one end; this may be a read error. These data originate in a study of T cells after posttransplantation cyclophosphamide. Clones were read by immunoSEQ multiplex PCR, and TCRdb kept only the in-frame ones, dropping some. The profile covers tens of thousands of clones, none occurring a single time. General observations from the study: Blood and skin or GI T cell repertoires showed limited TRB overlap.

The sequencing sample was made of PBMCs. This receptor was obtained from a woman between 55 and 75 years old in good health, CMV-negative, and a related stem cell transplant donor.

The DNA of the CDR3 is TGTGCCAGTAGTATACTGGGACAGGGGGGTCTCTTC. Protein sequence: CASSILGQGGLF. The rearrangement uses TRBV19 and TRBJ1-2; 11 bases are a match to TRBD1. Germline CDR1 and CDR2: LNHDA and SQIVND (reference sequence). The CDR3 spans 12 residues.